These T cell receptor beta chains were read from a single sample in a study of beta chain features in type 1 diabetes. TCRdb keeps only in-frame clones here, not all; method: immunoSEQ multiplex PCR. The sample consists of under 250,000 clones, 25% to 30% of them appearing once. The specimen was central memory CD4+ T cells from blood. These receptors came from a man aged 25-45 years in good health. The CDR3 runs from the conserved cysteine through the conserved F or W. The size field is filled for only some rows; it gives once, few, many or a size class.

V gene: TRBV30
clone size: -
CDR3 protein: CAQTGEAYNEQFF

V gene: TRBV5-1
clone size: many
CDR3 protein: CASSTETGAQYF

V gene: TRBV30
clone size: -
CDR3 protein: CAWSVLRVHTDTQYF

V gene: TRBV5-1
clone size: -
CDR3 protein: CASSLLASGSLNEQFF

V gene: TRBV6-6
clone size: many
CDR3 protein: CASSYSSLAENIQYF

V gene: TRBV29-1
clone size: few
CDR3 protein: CSVEDRGGRVYYNEQFF

V gene: TRBV29-1
clone size: few
CDR3 protein: CSVDFGLPDTQYF

V gene: TRBV6-6
clone size: -
CDR3 protein: CASSYSTRQGKDGYTF

V gene: TRBV14
clone size: few
CDR3 protein: CASSQEDRILNTEAFF

V gene: TRBV18
clone size: -
CDR3 protein: CASSRQGKTEAFF

V gene: TRBV7-9
clone size: -
CDR3 protein: CASSLERPRDNEQFF

V gene: TRBV7-2
clone size: once
CDR3 protein: CASSLIGKPLHF

V gene: TRBV28
clone size: -
CDR3 protein: CASSSPGGRLSYEQYF

V gene: TRBV7-2
clone size: few
CDR3 protein: CASSGTGVGYTF

V gene: TRBV28
clone size: -
CDR3 protein: CASSRQGWYQETQYF

V gene: TRBV5-1
clone size: -
CDR3 protein: CASSPQGGGHNEQFF

V gene: TRBV29-1
clone size: many
CDR3 protein: CSVRLAEINTYQETQYF

V gene: TRBV18
clone size: -
CDR3 protein: CASLYERNTGELFF

V gene: TRBV7-2
clone size: many
CDR3 protein: CASSSADTQYF

V gene: TRBV7-2
clone size: -
CDR3 protein: CASSFLGEGATYGYTF